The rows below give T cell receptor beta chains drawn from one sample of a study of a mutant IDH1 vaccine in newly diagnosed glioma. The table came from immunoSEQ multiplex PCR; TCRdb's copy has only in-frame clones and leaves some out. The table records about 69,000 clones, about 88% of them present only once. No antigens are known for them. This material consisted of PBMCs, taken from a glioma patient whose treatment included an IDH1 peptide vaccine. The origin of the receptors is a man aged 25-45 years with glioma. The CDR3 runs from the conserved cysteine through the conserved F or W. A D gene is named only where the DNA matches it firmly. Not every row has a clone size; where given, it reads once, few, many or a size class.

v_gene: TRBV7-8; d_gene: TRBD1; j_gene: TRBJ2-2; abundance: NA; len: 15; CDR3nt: TGTGCCAGCAGCTCTGACAGGGAAAGGGACGGGGAGCTGTTTTTT; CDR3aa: CASSSDRERDGELFF
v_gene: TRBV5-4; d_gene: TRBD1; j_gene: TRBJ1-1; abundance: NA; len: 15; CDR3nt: TGTGCCAGCAGCTTCCCCGGGCAGGGGGGAACTGAAGCTTTCTTT; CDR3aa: CASSFPGQGGTEAFF
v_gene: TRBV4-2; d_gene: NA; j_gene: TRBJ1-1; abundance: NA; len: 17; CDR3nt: TGTGCCAGCAGCCATCCCTGGGAGGCAGGGCAGAACACTGAAGCTTTCTTT; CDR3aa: CASSHPWEAGQNTEAFF
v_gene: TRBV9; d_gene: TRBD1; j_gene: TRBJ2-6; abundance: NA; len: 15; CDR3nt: TGTGCCAGCAGCGTAGAGGGGGCCGGGGCCAACGTCCTGACTTTC; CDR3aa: CASSVEGAGANVLTF
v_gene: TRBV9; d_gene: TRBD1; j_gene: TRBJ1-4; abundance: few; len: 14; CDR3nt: TGTGCCAGCAGCGTAGGAGGGGGCTGGGAAAAACTGTTTTTT; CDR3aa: CASSVGGGWEKLFF
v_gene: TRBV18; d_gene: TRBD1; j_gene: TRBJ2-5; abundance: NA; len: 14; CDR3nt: TGTGCCAGCTCAGCGCACAGGGGGCAAGAGACCCAGTACTTC; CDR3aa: CASSAHRGQETQYF
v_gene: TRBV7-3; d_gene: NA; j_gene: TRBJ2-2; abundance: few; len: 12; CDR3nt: TGTGCCAGCAGCTCTGACACCGGGGAGCTGTTTTTT; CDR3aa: CASSSDTGELFF
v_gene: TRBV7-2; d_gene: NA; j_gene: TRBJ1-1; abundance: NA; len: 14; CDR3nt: TGTGCCAGCAGCTTAGGTGTCCATAACACTGAAGCTTTCTTT; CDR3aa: CASSLGVHNTEAFF
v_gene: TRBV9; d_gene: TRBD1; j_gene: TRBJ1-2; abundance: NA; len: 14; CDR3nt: TGTGCCAGCAGCGTTGGACAGGGATCTTACGGCTACACCTTC; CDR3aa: CASSVGQGSYGYTF
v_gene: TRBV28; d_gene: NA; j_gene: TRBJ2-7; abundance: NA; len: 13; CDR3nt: TGTGCCAGCAGTCCGGGGGTTTCCTACGAGCAGTACTTC; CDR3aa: CASSPGVSYEQYF
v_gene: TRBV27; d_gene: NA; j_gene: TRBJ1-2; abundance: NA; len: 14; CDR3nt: TGTGCCAGCAGTTTACTAGGGGCGAACTATGGCTACACCTTC; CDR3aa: CASSLLGANYGYTF
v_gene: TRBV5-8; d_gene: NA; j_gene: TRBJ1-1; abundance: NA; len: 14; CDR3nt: TGTGCCAGCAGCTTGGGGGACACGCTAGGGAGTGCTTTCTTT; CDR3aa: CASSLGDTLGSAFF
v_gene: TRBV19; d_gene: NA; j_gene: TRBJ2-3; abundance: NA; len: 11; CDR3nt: TGTGCCAGTAGTACCGCAGATACGCAGTATTTT; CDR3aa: CASSTADTQYF
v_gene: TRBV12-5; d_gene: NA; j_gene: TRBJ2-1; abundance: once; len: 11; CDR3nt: TGTGCTAGTGGTTTCGGTAGCGAGCAGTTCTTC; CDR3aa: CASGFGSEQFF
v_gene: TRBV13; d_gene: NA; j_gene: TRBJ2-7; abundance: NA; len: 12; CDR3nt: TGTGCCAGCAGCTCCCCAGGCTACGAGCAGTACTTC; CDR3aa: CASSSPGYEQYF
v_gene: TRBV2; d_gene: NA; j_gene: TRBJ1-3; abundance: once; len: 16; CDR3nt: TGTGCCAGCAGTGTTGGCGGGACCCCCTCTGGAAACACCATATATTTT; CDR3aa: CASSVGGTPSGNTIYF
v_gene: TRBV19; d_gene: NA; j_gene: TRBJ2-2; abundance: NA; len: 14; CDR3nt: TGTGCCAGTAGTTGGGGGCCGAACACCGGGGAGCTGTTTTTT; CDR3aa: CASSWGPNTGELFF
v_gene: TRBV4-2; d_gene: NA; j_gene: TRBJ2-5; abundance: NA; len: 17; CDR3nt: TGTGCCAGCAGCCAGGTGGGCAATCCAAAGTACCAAGAGACCCAGTACTTC; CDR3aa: CASSQVGNPKYQETQYF
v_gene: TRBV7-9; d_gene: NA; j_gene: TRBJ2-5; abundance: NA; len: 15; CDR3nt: TGTGCCAGCAGCCAATCCGGACAGTCCCAAGAGACCCAGTACTTC; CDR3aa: CASSQSGQSQETQYF
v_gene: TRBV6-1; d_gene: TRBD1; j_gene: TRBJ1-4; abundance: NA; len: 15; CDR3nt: TGTGCCAGCAGTGGGGACAGGGCTATAAATGAAAAACTGTTTTTT; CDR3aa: CASSGDRAINEKLFF
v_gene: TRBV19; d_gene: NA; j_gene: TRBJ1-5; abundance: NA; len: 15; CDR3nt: TGTGCCAGTAGTATGGGCCAGGTGGGCAATCAGCCCCAGCATTTT; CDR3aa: CASSMGQVGNQPQHF
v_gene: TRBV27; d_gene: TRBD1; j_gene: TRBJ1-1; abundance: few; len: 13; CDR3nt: TGTGCCAGCAGTTACGGACAGGGGGCGGAAGCTTTCTTT; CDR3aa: CASSYGQGAEAFF
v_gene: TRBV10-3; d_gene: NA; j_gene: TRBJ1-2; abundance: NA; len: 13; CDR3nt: TGTGCCATCAGTGAGTCGACAGGTGGGGGCTACACCTTC; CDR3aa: CAISESTGGGYTF
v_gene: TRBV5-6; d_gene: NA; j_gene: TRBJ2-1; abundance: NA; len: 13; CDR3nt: TGTGCCAGCAGCTTGGTATTTGGGGATGAGCAGTTCTTC; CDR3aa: CASSLVFGDEQFF
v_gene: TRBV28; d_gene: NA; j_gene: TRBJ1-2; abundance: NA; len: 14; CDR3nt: TGTGCCAGCAATACGGACAGATTTAACTATGGCTACACCTTC; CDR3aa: CASNTDRFNYGYTF
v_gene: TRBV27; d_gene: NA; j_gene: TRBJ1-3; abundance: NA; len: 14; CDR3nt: TGTGCCAGCCGAGGGGGGGGGTCTGGAAACACCATATATTTT; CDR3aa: CASRGGGSGNTIYF
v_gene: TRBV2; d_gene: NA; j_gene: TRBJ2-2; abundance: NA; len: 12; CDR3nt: TGTGCCAGCTACCGGAGGTCCGGGGAGCTGTTTTTT; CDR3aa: CASYRRSGELFF
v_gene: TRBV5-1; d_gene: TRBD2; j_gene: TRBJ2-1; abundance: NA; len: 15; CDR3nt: TGCGCCAGCAGCTGGGAGGGACTAGCGGGAGGCGAGCAGTTCTTC; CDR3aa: CASSWEGLAGGEQFF
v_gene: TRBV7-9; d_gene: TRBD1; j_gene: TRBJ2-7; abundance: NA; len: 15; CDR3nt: TGTGCCAGCAGCTTAGATGCCCAGGGGGAGTACGAGCAGTACTTC; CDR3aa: CASSLDAQGEYEQYF
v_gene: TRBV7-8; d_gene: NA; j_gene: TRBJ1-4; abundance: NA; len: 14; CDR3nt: TGTGCCAGCACCCTCGGACGGATTAATGAAAAACTGTTTTTT; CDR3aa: CASTLGRINEKLFF
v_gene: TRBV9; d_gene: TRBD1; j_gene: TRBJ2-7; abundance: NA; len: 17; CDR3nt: TGTGCCAGCAGCGCCAGGGGGACAATGGCCCCGATCTACGAGCAGTACTTC; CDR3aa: CASSARGTMAPIYEQYF
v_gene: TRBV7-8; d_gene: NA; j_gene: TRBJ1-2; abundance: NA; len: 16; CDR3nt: TGTGCCAGCAGCTCGCAGGGACTACCCCGGGACTATGGCTACACCTTC; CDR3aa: CASSSQGLPRDYGYTF
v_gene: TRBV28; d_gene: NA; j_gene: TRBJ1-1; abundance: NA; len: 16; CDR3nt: TGTGCCAGCAGTTTGGGACTACTTGGGACGAACACTGAAGCTTTCTTT; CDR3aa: CASSLGLLGTNTEAFF
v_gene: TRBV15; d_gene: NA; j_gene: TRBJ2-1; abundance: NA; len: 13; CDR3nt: TGTGCCACCAGCAGAGATCGGAGCAATGAGCAGTTCTTC; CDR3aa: CATSRDRSNEQFF
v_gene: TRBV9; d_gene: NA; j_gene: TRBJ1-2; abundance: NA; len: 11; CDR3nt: TGTGCCAGCAGCGCCTACAGGGAGTACACCTTC; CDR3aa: CASSAYREYTF
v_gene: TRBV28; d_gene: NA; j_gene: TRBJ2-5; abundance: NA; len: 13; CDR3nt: TGTGCCAGCAGTCGCGGAACTCCAGAGACCCAGTACTTC; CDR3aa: CASSRGTPETQYF
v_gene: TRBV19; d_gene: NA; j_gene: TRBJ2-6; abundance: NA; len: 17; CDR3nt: TGTGCCAGTATTGACCGGGGGCATGGATCTGGGGCCAACGTCCTGACTTTC; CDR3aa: CASIDRGHGSGANVLTF
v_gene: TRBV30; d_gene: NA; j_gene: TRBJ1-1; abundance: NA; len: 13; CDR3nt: TGTGCCTGGAGTGTCGACGCCTACACTGAAGCTTTCTTT; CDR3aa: CAWSVDAYTEAFF
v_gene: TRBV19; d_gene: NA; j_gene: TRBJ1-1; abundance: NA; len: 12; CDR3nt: TGTGCCAGTAGTACCAGAACAGGTGAAGCTTTCTTT; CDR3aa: CASSTRTGEAFF
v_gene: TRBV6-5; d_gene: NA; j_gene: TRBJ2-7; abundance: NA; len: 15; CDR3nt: TGTGCCAGCAGCGACAGGGAGGAGGGGGCCTACGAGCAGTACTTC; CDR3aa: CASSDREEGAYEQYF
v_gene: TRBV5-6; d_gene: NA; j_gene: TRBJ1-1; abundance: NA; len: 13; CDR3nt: TGTGCCAGCAGCTTAGACAGGAATACTGAAGCTTTCTTT; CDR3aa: CASSLDRNTEAFF
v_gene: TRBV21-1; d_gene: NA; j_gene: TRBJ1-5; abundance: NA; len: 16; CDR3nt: TGTGCCAGCTTCACAGACGGACAGGTTGGTAATCAGCCCCAGCATTTT; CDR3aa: CASFTDGQVGNQPQHF